What follows are 21 T cell receptor beta chains derived from one specimen sequenced in a study of control samples from healthy donors and cancer patients (dated by TCRdb to about 2020). The library was prepared using the immunoSEQ multiplex PCR assay. TCRdb took this table from immuneACCESS and kept in-frame rearrangements with V and J called. Such tables lack part of the clones; where checked against another copy, unresolved V genes explain under half of the gap, and the rest is unexplained. Recorded for this sample are 210,000 or so clones; approximately 91% of them occurred a single time. The top ten hold roughly 1.9% of the sample. Source material: blood. The receptor set was obtained from a young man in good health.

This rearrangement joins TRBV6-2 or TRBV6-3 to TRBJ2-1; 12 bases line up with TRBD2. CDR1 MNHEY and CDR2 SVGEGT come from the germline V gene. The V and J ends lost 5 bases and 10 bases, in that order; junction bases with no gene match: 15. CDR3 length: 17 residues. The CDR3 here is CASSPTYLAGGPVEQFF. CDR3 coding DNA: TGTGCCAGCAGTCCCACTTACCTAGCGGGGGGGCCTGTAGAGCAGTTCTTC.

This chain connects TRBV2 to TRBJ1-3, with 8 nucleotides matching TRBD1. The V gene's germline CDR1 is SNHLY and CDR2 FYNNEI. The CDR3 is 13 residues long. Germline trimming cut 6 bases from V and 7 bases from J; bases unmatched to any gene: 5. The CDR3 sequence is CASSRQGTNTIYF. CDR3 nucleotides: TGTGCCAGCAGCCGACAGGGGACGAACACCATATATTTT.

The chain couples TRBV6-5 to TRBJ1-6, with 12 bases lining up with TRBD1. V was clipped by 8 bases and J by 14 bases; unmatched bases: 13. Looked up from germline, CDR1 is MNHEY and CDR2 is SVGAGI. This CDR3 has 15 residues. The CDR3 DNA sequence: TGTGCCAGCCGGGGGGCGGGACAGGGGGCCAGAACCCTCCACTTT. It yields the protein CASRGAGQGARTLHF.

This rearrangement joins TRBV18 to TRBJ1-1; D perhaps matches TRBD1 (5 bases). Trimming left V 1 base short and J 7 bases short, with 13 bases between. The CDR3 length is 14 residues. Germline V gives CDR1 KGHSH, CDR2 LQKENI. CDR3: CASSPLGRVLEAFF. The CDR3 coding sequence is TGTGCCAGCTCACCACTTGGCAGGGTACTTGAAGCTTTCTTT.

The J gene is TRBJ2-7, the V gene TRBV5-1, with D hard to call. The V gene lost 0 bases and the J gene lost 3 bases, with 7 bases spanning the gap. The germline CDR1 and CDR2 sequences are SGHRS and YFSETQ. There are 13 residues in the CDR3. CDR3 nucleotide sequence: TGCGCCAGCAGCTTGGGGCCCCTCTACGAGCAGTACTTC. The encoded protein is CASSLGPLYEQYF.

The table lists this clone with a count of one. The chain joins TRBV13 to TRBJ1-4; no definite D call. Trimming took 1 base from V and 5 from J, leaving 8 bases between them. Per germline, CDR1 PRHDT and CDR2 FYEKMQ (reference sequence). The CDR3 length is 14 residues. The CDR3 bases are TGTGCCAGCAGCTTAGACAGCTACAATGAAAAACTGTTTTTT. Translating gives CASSLDSYNEKLFF.

J is TRBJ1-1 and V is TRBV11-2, with 7 bases fitting TRBD1. This CDR3 has 18 amino acids. The V segment lost 1 base and the J segment 0 bases; nucleotides outside the gene matches: 11. Germline assignment: CDR1 SGHAT and CDR2 FQNNGV. The CDR3: CASSLVRGTAIMNTEAFF. CDR3 DNA: TGTGCCAGCAGCTTAGTACGAGGGACAGCTATCATGAACACTGAAGCTTTCTTT.

This sequence joins TRBV5-1 and TRBJ2-3, with D perhaps matching TRBD2 (6 bases). CDR3 length: 15 residues. The germline gives CDR1 SGHRS, CDR2 YFSETQ. Between the trimmed V and J ends, which lost 7 bases and 2 bases, there was a span of 17 bases. CDR3 bases: TGCGCCAGCGGGACGGGTGCGGACTACACAGATACGCAGTATTTT. Translation gives CASGTGADYTDTQYF.

The chain carries TRBV4-1 and TRBJ2-5; no clear D. The CDR3 runs to 14 residues. V gave up 2 bases and J gave up 1 base, with 8 bases separating them. Germline CDR1 reads MGHRA; CDR2 reads YSYEKL. CDR3 in DNA: TGCGCCAGCAGCCAAAGGTACAGCCAAGAGACCCAGTACTTC. Residues: CASSQRYSQETQYF.

The V call is TRBV7-8, the J call TRBJ2-7, with 7 bases aligning to TRBD1. Trimming cost V 0 bases and J 1 base; bases outside gene matches: 6. The CDR3 has 16 amino acids. Germline V gene data show CDR1 as SGHVS and CDR2 as FQNEAQ. This chain's CDR3 is CASSLARDRASYEQYF. CDR3 bases: TGTGCCAGCAGCTTAGCGAGAGACAGGGCATCCTACGAGCAGTACTTC. Full variable domain (remainder filled in from reference TRBV7-8 and TRBJ2-7): GAGVSQSPRYKVAKRGQDVALRCDPISGHVSLFWYQQALGQGPEFLTYFQNEAQLDKSGLPSDRFFAERPEGSVSTLKIQRTQQEDSAVYLCASSLARDRASYEQYFGPGTRLTVT.

V usage is TRBV15 and J usage is TRBJ1-4, with D perhaps matching TRBD1 (5 bases). Trimming removed 5 bases at V and 8 bases at J, with 15 bases between. Germline loops: CDR1 LNHNV, CDR2 YYDKDF (reference sequence). The CDR3 spans 14 residues. The CDR3 DNA is TGTGCCACCAGCGCACAGGATGTTGGGGAAAAACTGTTTTTT. It specifies CATSAQDVGEKLFF.

This clone was detected a few times. V gene TRBV12-3 or TRBV12-4 combines with J gene TRBJ1-2; D is perhaps TRBD1 (5 bases). Trimming pared 4 bases from V and 2 bases from J, leaving 8 bases between. There are 13 residues in the CDR3. CDR3 nucleotide sequence: TGTGCCAGCAGTTCCCGACAGAACTATGGCTACACCTTC. This encodes CASSSRQNYGYTF.

The genes are TRBV6-6 and TRBJ1-6; D is ambiguous. The CDR3 totals 13 residues. Per the germline V gene, CDR1 is MNHNY and CDR2 is SVGAGI (reference sequence). V lost 6 bases, J lost 7 bases, and 10 bases lay in between. The CDR3 spells CASRMGGNSPLHF. CDR3 nucleotides: TGTGCCAGCAGGATGGGAGGGAATTCACCCCTCCACTTT.

This clone was detected only once. This chain joins TRBV6-5 and TRBJ1-1, with D unclear. CDR3 length: 13 amino acids. V was shortened by 2 bases and J by 1 base, with 5 bases between the two germline ends. Germline V gene sequence: CDR1 MNHEY, CDR2 SVGAGI. CDR3 nucleotides: TGTGCCAGCAGTTACGGTCAGAACACTGAAGCTTTCTTT. It translates to CASSYGQNTEAFF.

V and J are TRBV28 and TRBJ2-7; D possibly corresponds to TRBD2 (6 bases). This CDR3 has 14 amino acids. The V end lost 2 bases, the J end lost 0 bases, and 8 bases lay between the germline ends. Per germline, CDR1 MDHEN and CDR2 SYDVKM. The CDR3 sequence is CASSLAGNSYEQYF. The CDR3 DNA sequence: TGTGCCAGCAGTTTAGCGGGGAACTCCTACGAGCAGTACTTC. Full variable domain (outside the CDR3, taken from reference TRBV28 and TRBJ2-7): DVKVTQSSRYLVKRTGEKVFLECVQDMDHENMFWYRQDPGLGLRLIYFSYDVKMKEKGDIPEGYSVSREKKERFSLILESASTNQTSMYLCASSLAGNSYEQYFGPGTRLTVT.

The chain recombines TRBV6-2 or TRBV6-3 with TRBJ1-1; D remains unclear. This CDR3 contains 13 residues. The germline CDR1 and CDR2 sequences are MNHEY and SVGEGT. V was trimmed by 6 bases and J by 1 base, leaving 9 bases between them. CDR3 amino acids: CASSSGKNTEAFF. For the CDR3, the DNA is TGTGCCAGCAGCTCCGGGAAGAACACTGAAGCTTTCTTT.

The chain employs TRBV9 and TRBJ1-3; D is possibly TRBD1 (6 bases). The CDR3 length is 16 residues. V gave up 3 bases and J gave up 0 bases, with 13 bases separating them. Germline CDR1 SGDLS, CDR2 YYNGEE. The CDR3 here is CASSARRGASGNTIYF. The CDR3 DNA reads as TGTGCCAGCAGCGCCCGGAGGGGGGCCTCTGGAAACACCATATATTTT.

The V call is TRBV19, the J call TRBJ1-1, with TRBD1 matching over 9 bases. V was clipped by 5 bases and J by 4 bases; unmatched bases: 11. The CDR3 loop spans 16 amino acids. Germline values: CDR1 LNHDA, CDR2 SQIVND (reference sequence). This chain's CDR3 is CASSLKTGGEGTEAFF. The CDR3 DNA is TGTGCCAGTAGTTTAAAGACAGGGGGTGAGGGCACTGAAGCTTTCTTT.

The chain recombines TRBV19 with TRBJ1-1, with TRBD1 matching 7 bases. J lost 4 bases, V lost 5 bases, and 10 bases had no gene match. The CDR3 is 15 residues long. CDR1 and CDR2 from the germline V gene are LNHDA and SQIVND (reference sequence). CDR3 sequence: CASSSGTASGTEAFF. The CDR3 bases are TGTGCCAGTAGTTCCGGGACAGCCTCGGGCACTGAAGCTTTCTTT.

In regard to this clone: Other nucleotide sequences in the sample specify the same CDR3. The chain employs TRBV27 and TRBJ1-1, with D unclear. The CDR3 spans 13 residues. V was trimmed by 6 bases and J by 1 base, leaving 9 bases between them. Germline V gene data show CDR1 as MNHEY and CDR2 as SMNVEV (reference sequence). CDR3 sequence (DNA): TGTGCCAGCAGCCTAGGTCGGAACACTGAAGCTTTCTTT. Translation gives CASSLGRNTEAFF.

J is TRBJ1-5 and V is TRBV19; 8 bases map to TRBD1. This CDR3 comprises 14 residues. Trimming cost V 5 bases and J 7 bases; bases outside gene matches: 7. In germline, CDR1 is LNHDA, CDR2 SQIVND (reference sequence). The CDR3 coding sequence is TGTGCCAGTAGTGTACAGGGGGTGGGGCAGCCCCAGCATTTT. Amino acids: CASSVQGVGQPQHF.